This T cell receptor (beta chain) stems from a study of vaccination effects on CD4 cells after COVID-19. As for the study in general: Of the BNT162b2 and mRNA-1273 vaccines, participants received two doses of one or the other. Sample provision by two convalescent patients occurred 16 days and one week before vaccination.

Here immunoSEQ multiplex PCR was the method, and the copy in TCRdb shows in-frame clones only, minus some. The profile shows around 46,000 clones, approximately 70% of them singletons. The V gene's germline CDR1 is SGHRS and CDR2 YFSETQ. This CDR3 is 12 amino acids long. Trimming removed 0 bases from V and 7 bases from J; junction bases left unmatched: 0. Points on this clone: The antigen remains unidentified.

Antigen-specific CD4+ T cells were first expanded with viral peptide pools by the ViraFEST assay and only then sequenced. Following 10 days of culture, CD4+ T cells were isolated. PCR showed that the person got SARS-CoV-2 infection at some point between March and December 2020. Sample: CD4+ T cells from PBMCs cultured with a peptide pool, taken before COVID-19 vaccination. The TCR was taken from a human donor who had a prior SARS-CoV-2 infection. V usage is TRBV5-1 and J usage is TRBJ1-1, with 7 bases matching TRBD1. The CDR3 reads CASSLAGGEAFF. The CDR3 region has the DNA TGCGCCAGCAGCTTGGCAGGGGGTGAAGCTTTCTTT.